This T cell receptor beta chain was obtained from a study of cytomegalovirus exposure and HLA in healthy donors. Overall study context: The roughly 670 first-cohort repertoires shared a platform with the roughly 120 validation repertoires, as reported in a later analysis.

While the first cohort had 600 to 800 subjects, the donors belonged to the separate validation cohort of roughly 130 subjects. Produced via immunoSEQ multiplex PCR; TCRdb's table is partial and in-frame only. The sample includes about 250,000 clones, more than 75% of them seen just once. Concerning this clone: Its antigen remains unknown.

The junction had 11 bases not matched to a gene; V was cut back by 4 bases and J by 10 bases. The germline gives CDR1 SGDLS, CDR2 YYNGEE. This CDR3 is 15 amino acids long. Study-level results: Confirmation in vitro established that a few CMV-associated chains were specific for CMV antigens. According to the study, 150 to 200 TCR beta chains were cytomegalovirus-associated.

The source of this sequence is a man aged 18 to 30 in good health and CMV-seropositive. This sequence joins TRBV9 and TRBJ2-1; 10 bases match TRBD2. The source material was PBMCs. The CDR3 sequence is CASSIRAGGPGEQFF. CDR3 DNA: TGTGCCAGCAGCATACGAGCGGGAGGGCCAGGAGAGCAGTTCTTC. Together with reference TRBV9 and TRBJ2-1, the CDR3 gives the full variable domain: DSGVTQTPKHLITATGQRVTLRCSPRSGDLSVYWYQQSLDQGLQFLIQYYNGEERAKGNILERFSAQQFPDLHSELNLSSLELGDSALYFCASSIRAGGPGEQFFGPGTRLTVL.